The 26 T cell receptor beta chains given below trace back to one sample, sequenced in a study of memory CD4+ T cells and cytomegalovirus serostatus. Single viable CD3+CD4+CD8-CD45RO+ cells were sorted as the memory CD4+ T cells. Using immunoSEQ multiplex PCR, the repertoire was profiled, and TCRdb retains in-frame clones only, with some absent. The table lists over 45,000 clones, approximately 81% of them singletons. Sequenced material: memory CD4+ T cells from blood. Receptors were obtained from an adult in good health and CMV-seronegative. Some clones in this sample may be carry-over from other donors' samples.

This chain links TRBV2 with TRBJ1-5, with D possibly TRBD1 on 5 matching bases. V gave up 3 bases and J gave up 9 bases, with 15 bases separating them. The CDR3 runs 14 residues. CDR1 is SNHLY and CDR2 is FYNNEI in the germline V gene. CDR3 sequence reads: CASSDFDSQGPQHF. The CDR3 DNA reads TGTGCCAGCAGTGATTTCGACAGCCAGGGGCCCCAGCATTTT.

This chain uses TRBV5-8 with TRBJ2-7; no reliable D call. The V end lost 5 bases, the J end lost 5 bases, and 11 bases lay between the germline ends. Germline loops: CDR1 SGHTS, CDR2 YDEGEE. This CDR3 contains 12 residues. CDR3 in DNA: TGTGCCAGCAGTTGGCAGTTCAACGAGCAGTACTTC. Protein sequence: CASSWQFNEQYF.

This rearrangement joins TRBV6-5 to TRBJ2-7; D perhaps matches TRBD1 (5 bases). The CDR3 contains 14 residues. The V end was cut by 0 bases, the J end by 4 bases, with 10 bases between. Per germline, CDR1 MNHEY and CDR2 SVGAGI. CDR3 in amino acids: CASSYSGQVYEQYF. CDR3 DNA sequence: TGTGCCAGCAGTTACTCGGGGCAGGTATACGAGCAGTACTTC.

The chain uses TRBV12-2 and TRBJ2-7; the D call TRBD1 from the table was never checked on the DNA. TRBV12-2 is listed as a pseudogene. This CDR3 spans 14 amino acids. The CDR3 region has the DNA TGTGCAAGTCGCAACCGGGACAGGGGCTACGAGCAGTACTTC. This codes for CASRNRDRGYEQYF.

V usage is TRBV28 and J usage is TRBJ1-5; 7 bases map to TRBD1. Germline CDR1 reads MDHEN; CDR2 reads SYDVKM. The CDR3 spans 16 residues. J lost 4 bases, V lost 5 bases, and 11 bases had no gene match. Here the CDR3 DNA reads TGTGCCAGCAGTGCGTTCCTTGTCAGGGGGAATCAGCCCCAGCATTTT. Translation: CASSAFLVRGNQPQHF.

The rearrangement joins TRBV4-3 to TRBJ2-1; 7 bases match TRBD2. Germline V gene lookup returns CDR1 LGHNA and CDR2 YSLEER. The V gene end was trimmed by 0 bases and the J gene end by 3 bases; junction bases not matched to a gene: 8. CDR3 size: 17 residues. The CDR3: CASSQDLGAGVYNEQFF. The CDR3 nucleotides read TGCGCCAGCAGCCAAGATCTCGGGGCGGGGGTCTACAATGAGCAGTTCTTC.

The V gene is TRBV11-2, the J gene TRBJ2-7; D unresolved. In germline, CDR1 is SGHAT, CDR2 FQNNGV. This CDR3 spans 14 amino acids. V was clipped by 5 bases and J by 3 bases, with 14 bases between them. CDR3 amino acids: CASSPKGAVYEQYF. CDR3 sequence (DNA): TGTGCCAGCAGCCCGAAGGGTGCGGTCTACGAGCAGTACTTC.

This chain connects TRBV5-1 to TRBJ1-2; tentative D call: TRBD1 (5 bases). The CDR3 contains 15 residues. Deletions cut 1 base from V and 4 bases from J, with 14 bases between. Germline CDR1 SGHRS, CDR2 YFSETQ. The CDR3 here is CASSLNEGQGYGYTF. Here the CDR3 DNA reads TGCGCCAGCAGCTTGAACGAGGGGCAGGGCTATGGCTACACCTTC.

The table lists this clone with a few counts. The CDR3 bases are TGTGCCAGCAGCTTAGACGGGGTGGGAGAGACCCAGTACTTC. It codes for CASSLDGVGETQYF. The chain couples TRBV5-4 to TRBJ2-5, with D perhaps TRBD2 (5 bases). CDR3 size: 14 residues. Germline values: CDR1 SGHNT, CDR2 YYREEE (reference sequence). Trimming stripped 2 bases from V and 4 bases from J, with 12 bases between. The entire variable domain, with the rest obtained from reference TRBV5-4 and TRBJ2-5, is as follows: ETGVTQSPTHLIKTRGQQVTLRCSSQSGHNTVSWYQQALGQGPQFIFQYYREEENGRGNFPPRFSGLQFPNYSSELNVNALELDDSALYLCASSLDGVGETQYFGPGTRLLVL.

A few counts support this clone. The chain uses TRBV7-6 and TRBJ2-1; the D is unclear. The length of the CDR3 is 14 residues. V was trimmed by 5 bases and J by 0 bases, leaving 8 bases between them. The germline gives CDR1 SGHVS, CDR2 FNYEAQ. The CDR3 loop reads CASSQMSSYNEQFF. The CDR3 coding sequence is TGTGCCAGCAGCCAAATGAGCTCCTACAATGAGCAGTTCTTC. The variable domain in full, completed from reference TRBV7-6 and TRBJ2-1, reads GAGVSQSPRYKVTKRGQDVALRCDPISGHVSLYWYRQALGQGPEFLTYFNYEAQQDKSGLPNDRFSAERPEGSISTLTIQRTEQRDSAMYRCASSQMSSYNEQFFGPGTRLTVL.

The rearrangement uses TRBV9 and TRBJ1-6, with 9 bases aligning to TRBD1. Germline CDR1 and CDR2: SGDLS and YYNGEE. With 3 bases clipped from V and 9 bases from J, the junction kept 4 bases outside the gene matches. This CDR3 is built from 14 residues. The CDR3 DNA sequence: TGTGCCAGCAGCGCGACAGGGGGAGGTTCACCCCTCCACTTT. Its translation: CASSATGGGSPLHF.

V is TRBV10-2 and J is TRBJ2-7; 13 bases agree with TRBD2. The CDR3 extends over 16 amino acids. Germline loops: CDR1 WSHSY, CDR2 SAAADI. The V and J ends lost 6 bases and 0 bases, in that order; junction bases with no gene match: 5. The CDR3 DNA sequence: TGCGCCAGCAGAGGACTAGCGGGAGAAAGCTCCTACGAGCAGTACTTC. Protein product: CASRGLAGESSYEQYF.

The chain employs TRBV6-5 and TRBJ1-2; a weak D match, TRBD1 (6 bases). Germline V gene lookup returns CDR1 MNHEY and CDR2 SVGAGI. This CDR3 region has 14 residues. V dropped 2 bases and J dropped 9 bases, with 16 bases sitting between them. This CDR3 reads CASSYRDTSDRYTF. CDR3 nucleotide sequence: TGTGCCAGCAGTTACCGGGACACTTCTGATCGCTACACCTTC.

This chain links TRBV10-3 with TRBJ2-5, with D tentatively TRBD2 (6 bases). Germline values: CDR1 ENHRY, CDR2 SYGVKD. V was trimmed by 11 bases and J by 1 base, leaving 8 bases between them. This CDR3 spans 11 amino acids. The CDR3 loop is CAAGLQETQYF. CDR3 coding DNA: TGTGCCGCGGGACTCCAAGAGACCCAGTACTTC.

Only one count was recorded for this clone. The chain links TRBV5-8 to TRBJ2-1, with TRBD2 matching 8 bases. V trimming: 3 bases; J trimming: 5 bases; junction bases outside the gene matches: 13. CDR1 is SGHTS, CDR2 YDEGEE, per germline. The CDR3 contains 17 residues. The CDR3 coding sequence is TGTGCCAGCAGCTGGGGTCGAGCGGGAGTAGCCGACAATGAGCAGTTCTTC. It translates to CASSWGRAGVADNEQFF.

V and J are TRBV6-6 and TRBJ2-7, with D perhaps TRBD2 (5 bases). Germline V gives CDR1 MNHNY, CDR2 SVGAGI (reference sequence). V was pared by 6 bases and J by 3 bases, with 15 bases between. This CDR3 spans 14 amino acids. CDR3 bases: TGTGCCAGCAGCTTAAGATCTCGGGACTACGAGCAGTACTTC. It specifies CASSLRSRDYEQYF.

The chain joins TRBV4-2 to TRBJ2-5; TRBD2 is a possible D gene (5 bases). CDR1 and CDR2 from the germline V gene are LGHNA and YNFKEQ. Trimming pared 11 bases from V and 4 bases from J, leaving 17 bases between. CDR3 length: 13 residues. Here the CDR3 reads CAAGRTERETQYF. In nucleotides, the CDR3 is TGTGCCGCGGGTAGGACGGAACGAGAGACCCAGTACTTC.

This chain joins TRBV28 and TRBJ1-1, with D uncertain. Deletions cut 6 bases from V and 2 bases from J, with 13 bases between. This CDR3 has 14 residues. Per germline, CDR1 MDHEN and CDR2 SYDVKM. CDR3: CASSLLHSNTEAFF. The CDR3 DNA reads TGTGCCAGCAGCCTTCTACACAGTAACACTGAAGCTTTCTTT.

CDR3 region: CASSPRQGSYEQYF. CDR3 in DNA: TGTGCCAGCTCACCCAGACAGGGTTCCTACGAGCAGTACTTC. This chain joins TRBV18 and TRBJ2-7, with TRBD1 matching 7 bases. The junction had 3 bases not matched to a gene; V was cut back by 3 bases and J by 1 base. The CDR3 sequence is 14 residues long. The germline V gene encodes CDR1 KGHSH and CDR2 LQKENI.

This clone was seen only a few times. The chain is built from TRBV6-5 and TRBJ2-5, with 7 bases that match TRBD1. Per germline, CDR1 MNHEY and CDR2 SVGAGI. V gave up 7 bases and J gave up 1 base; unmatched junction bases: 3. The CDR3 spans 13 residues. The CDR3 DNA reads as TGTGCCAGCACTAGGGACAGCCAAGAGACCCAGTACTTC. Protein product: CASTRDSQETQYF.

The chain recombines TRBV5-1 with TRBJ2-4; no reliable D call. The CDR3 is made up of 15 amino acids. V shed 2 bases and J shed 0 bases, with 9 bases lying between them. Germline CDR1 and CDR2: SGHRS and YFSETQ. CDR3 DNA: TGCGCCAGCAGCTTATCTCAGCCAGCCAAAAACATTCAGTACTTC. Translating it yields CASSLSQPAKNIQYF.

J is TRBJ1-6 and V is TRBV6-1; tentatively, D is TRBD1 (5 bases). Germline V CDR1 and CDR2: MNHNS, SASEGT. This CDR3 region has 14 residues. The V gene lost 5 bases and the J gene lost 7 bases, with 12 bases spanning the gap. CDR3 coding DNA: TGTGCCAGCAGTCCGACAGCGTTCAATTCACCCCTCCACTTT. It codes for CASSPTAFNSPLHF.

As regards this clone: The sample has other DNA sequences that encode this CDR3 too. This rearrangement joins TRBV5-1 to TRBJ2-2; a weak D match, TRBD1 (6 bases). The CDR3 covers 15 residues. CDR1 and CDR2 from the germline V gene are SGHRS and YFSETQ. V was trimmed by 3 bases and J by 2 bases, leaving 11 bases between them. The CDR3 DNA reads TGCGCCAGCAGCTCCGGACAGAGAAACACCGGGGAGCTGTTTTTT. It encodes CASSSGQRNTGELFF.

V and J are TRBV28 and TRBJ2-2; D gene uncertain. Between the trimmed V and J ends, which lost 5 bases and 5 bases, there was a span of 15 bases. The germline CDR1 and CDR2 sequences are MDHEN and SYDVKM. The length of the CDR3 is 15 residues. The CDR3 loop reads CASSQTNWKTGELFF. The CDR3 DNA sequence: TGTGCCAGCAGTCAAACGAATTGGAAAACCGGGGAGCTGTTTTTT.

This chain's CDR3 is CASSLPDRAYEQYF. CDR3 bases: TGTGCCAGCAGCTTACCGGACAGGGCCTACGAGCAGTACTTC. The rearrangement links TRBV7-2 to TRBJ2-7; 8 bases match TRBD1. The germline V gene has CDR1 SGHTA and CDR2 FQGNSA. The CDR3 extends over 14 amino acids. J lost 2 bases, V lost 2 bases, and 2 bases had no gene match. Full variable domain (rest looked up from reference TRBV7-2 and TRBJ2-7): GAGVSQSPSNKVTEKGKDVELRCDPISGHTALYWYRQSLGQGLEFLIYFQGNSAPDKSGLPSDRFSAERTGGSVSTLTIQRTQQEDSAVYLCASSLPDRAYEQYFGPGTRLTVT.

The chain combines TRBV5-4 with TRBJ2-7, with 10 bases lining up with TRBD2. This CDR3 comprises 16 residues. Per the germline V gene, CDR1 is SGHNT and CDR2 is YYREEE (reference sequence). V shed 3 bases, J shed 4 bases, and the junction held 10 bases outside the gene matches. The CDR3 spells CASSSAPSSGRYEQYF. The CDR3 nucleotides read TGTGCCAGCAGCTCCGCCCCCTCTAGCGGGAGATACGAGCAGTACTTC.